A single sample gave rise to the 8 T cell receptor beta chains below, sequenced in a study of cytomegalovirus exposure and HLA in healthy donors. Produced via immunoSEQ multiplex PCR; TCRdb's table is partial and in-frame only. Among approximately 170,000 clones listed, roughly 85% were seen once. The material sequenced was PBMCs. The receptors here all came from a man aged 18 to 30 in good health and CMV-seropositive.

The chain links TRBV28 to TRBJ1-6; unclear D gene. This CDR3 has 15 residues. V was shortened by 5 bases and J by 4 bases, with 12 bases between the two germline ends. The germline V gene has CDR1 MDHEN and CDR2 SYDVKM. CDR3 in DNA: TGTGCCAGCAGTCCCCCAGGCTATTATAATTCACCCCTCCACTTT. Its translation is CASSPPGYYNSPLHF.

This clone has a single count. The chain couples TRBV30 to TRBJ1-1; no clear D gene. The CDR3 length is 14 residues. The V and J ends lost 4 bases and 1 base respectively, with 13 bases between them. Germline assignment: CDR1 GTSNPN and CDR2 SVGIG (reference sequence). CDR3 loop: CAWIRGLKNTEAFF. CDR3 bases: TGTGCCTGGATAAGAGGACTGAAGAACACTGAAGCTTTCTTT.

V is TRBV2 and J is TRBJ2-7, with unresolved D. Trimming removed 3 bases from V and 13 bases from J, with 7 bases in between. Germline loops: CDR1 SNHLY, CDR2 FYNNEI. The CDR3 is made up of 9 amino acids. The CDR3, as DNA: TGTGCCAGCAGTGACATGACTTACTTC. The encoded protein is CASSDMTYF.

The chain couples TRBV5-1 to TRBJ1-5; the match to TRBD1 covers 8 bases. The CDR3 spans 13 residues. Per germline, CDR1 SGHRS and CDR2 YFSETQ. Trimming removed 5 bases from V and 6 bases from J; junction bases left unmatched: 4. As DNA, the CDR3 is TGCGCCAGCAGTCAAACAGGGGGTCAGCCCCAGCATTTT. This encodes CASSQTGGQPQHF.

Only a few counts were recorded for this clone. The CDR3 spells CASSGGTEDEQYF. The CDR3 coding sequence is TGCGCCAGCAGCGGCGGGACAGAAGACGAGCAGTACTTC. This chain uses TRBV5-1 with TRBJ2-7, with D perhaps matching TRBD1 (7 bases). CDR3 size: 13 residues. V shed 4 bases and J shed 5 bases, with 13 bases lying between them. Germline values: CDR1 SGHRS, CDR2 YFSETQ.

This chain uses TRBV28 with TRBJ2-3; D is unclear. The germline gives CDR1 MDHEN, CDR2 SYDVKM. With 9 bases removed from V and 5 bases from J, the gap between germline ends came to 15 bases. The CDR3 runs 13 residues. The CDR3 region is CASAVAAVDTQYF. The CDR3 DNA follows: TGTGCCAGTGCGGTGGCAGCCGTAGATACGCAGTATTTT.

This clone has a handful of counts. The chain combines TRBV7-3 with TRBJ1-2; a weak D match, TRBD1 (6 bases). The CDR3 is made up of 15 amino acids. Germline values: CDR1 SGHTA, CDR2 FQGTGA. The ends were cut back, 6 bases at V and 2 bases at J, with 16 bases in the middle. CDR3: CASSPGGGPNYGYTF. The CDR3 DNA follows: TGTGCCAGCAGTCCCGGGGGGGGCCCGAACTATGGCTACACCTTC. The whole variable domain, remainder taken from reference TRBV7-3 and TRBJ1-2, is GAGVSQTPSNKVTEKGKYVELRCDPISGHTALYWYRQSLGQGPEFLIYFQGTGAADDSGLPNDRFFAVRPEGSVSTLKIQRTERGDSAVYLCASSPGGGPNYGYTFGSGTRLTVV.

The chain couples TRBV6-1 to TRBJ1-1; no clear D gene. The V and J ends lost 1 base and 4 bases respectively, with 13 bases between them. The CDR3 is 15 amino acids. Germline CDR1 MNHNS, CDR2 SASEGT. CDR3 coding DNA: TGTGCCAGCAGTGAAGGTGACGCAGGCCCCACTGAAGCTTTCTTT. It specifies CASSEGDAGPTEAFF.